These 27 T cell receptor beta chains share one sample of origin, sequenced in a study of T cell clonality in common variable immunodeficiency. Sequencing used immunoSEQ multiplex PCR; TCRdb keeps in-frame clones, though not all of them. The sample has 55,000 or so clones, none seen only once; the top ten hold 5.4%. Sequences were obtained from peripheral blood mononuclear cells. The receptor set was obtained from a person between 18 and 70 years old in good health.

Ten or more counts support this clone. The read stops 3 residues short of the end of the CDR3; the missing end is completed from the germline J gene. The chain links TRBV5-4 to TRBJ2-3, with 9 bases lining up with TRBD2. Looked up from germline, CDR1 is SGHNT and CDR2 is YYREEE (reference sequence). With V trimmed by 1 base and J by 3 bases, 3 bases remained unmatched. This CDR3 contains 15 residues. CDR3 DNA (partial): TGTGCCAGCAGCTTGTGGGCGGGGGGGACAGATACG. Translating it yields CASSLWAGGTDT. In full, the CDR3 reads CASSLWAGGTDTQYF.

This clone appeared many times. The DNA ends 3 residues before the CDR3 does, and the rest of the CDR3 is filled in from the germline J gene. The rearrangement joins TRBV5-1 to TRBJ2-7; D might be TRBD1 (6 bases). V shed 5 bases and J shed 3 bases, with 18 bases lying between them. Germline V gene data show CDR1 as SGHRS and CDR2 as YFSETQ. CDR3 size: 15 residues. CDR3 DNA, as far as it was read: TGCGCCAGCAGATTCGGATCGGACAGCAACTACGAG. This sequence encodes CASRFGSDSNYE. The entire CDR3 is CASRFGSDSNYEQYF. Full variable domain (missing parts from reference TRBV5-1 and TRBJ2-7): KAGVTQTPRYLIKTRGQQVTLSCSPISGHRSVSWYQQTPGQGLQFLFEYFSETQRNKGNFPGRFSGRQFSNSRSEMNVSTLELGDSALYLCASRFGSDSNYEQYFGPGTRLTVT.

At least ten counts were recorded for this clone. With the read ending 3 residues before the CDR3 end, the germline J gene is used to fill in that end. The rearrangement links TRBV19 to TRBJ2-7; the match to TRBD2 covers 8 bases. Germline V gene sequence: CDR1 LNHDA, CDR2 SQIVND (reference sequence). The CDR3 loop spans 15 amino acids. The junction had 4 bases not matched to a gene; V was cut back by 3 bases and J by 0 bases. The CDR3 loop is CASSITSGSSYEQYF. The DNA read from the CDR3 is TGTGCCAGTAGTATTACTAGCGGTAGCTCCTACGAG.

This clone was observed many times. The read ends 3 residues early relative to the CDR3; the germline J gene fills the gap. The chain is built from TRBV7-9 and TRBJ2-1; a weak D match, TRBD1 (6 bases). Germline V gene data show CDR1 as SEHNR and CDR2 as FQNEAQ (reference sequence). CDR3 size: 14 residues. Trimming removed 7 bases at V and 8 bases at J, with 18 bases between. The part of the CDR3 DNA that was read is TGTGCCAGCATCGTGACAGGTCTTTTCTATGAG. Protein product: CASIVTGLFYE. The full CDR3 protein reads CASIVTGLFYEQFF.

This clone was picked up a small number of times. Read coverage stops 3 residues before the CDR3 terminus; the germline J gene supplies the remainder. The chain links TRBV5-5 to TRBJ2-7, with 11 bases aligning to TRBD1. The V gene end was trimmed by 10 bases and the J gene end by 2 bases; junction bases not matched to a gene: 8. CDR1 is SGHKS and CDR2 is YYEKEE in the germline V gene (reference sequence). The CDR3 covers 14 residues. The part of the CDR3 DNA that was read is TGTGCCGGCAACTCGGGACAGGGGGCCTACGAG. It codes for CAGNSGQGAYE. The entire CDR3 sequence reads CAGNSGQGAYEQYF.

This clone has a count of ten or more. The CDR3 region is CASSRILAGGYNEQFF. The sequenced part of the CDR3 DNA is TGTGCCAGCAGCCGAATACTAGCGGGAGGTTACAATGAG. The chain joins TRBV12-3 or TRBV12-4 to TRBJ2-1, with 12 bases identical to TRBD2. The read finishes 3 residues shy of the CDR3 end, and the germline J gene is used to complete it. Unmatched junction bases numbered 7, after V lost 6 bases and J lost 4 bases. The CDR3 extends over 16 amino acids.

This clone was observed many times. The CDR3 extends 3 residues past the end of the read, so its final part is completed from the germline J gene. V and J are TRBV18 and TRBJ2-5; 9 bases align to TRBD1. CDR3 length equals 14 residues. With V trimmed by 0 bases and J by 4 bases, 0 bases remained unmatched. Germline lookup yields CDR1 KGHSH and CDR2 LQKENI. The CDR3 reads CASSPPTGGETQYF. The part of the CDR3 DNA that was read is TGTGCCAGCTCACCACCGACAGGGGGAGAGACC.

This clone was observed at least ten times. The read ends 3 residues early relative to the CDR3; the germline J gene fills the gap. The V and J genes are TRBV19 and TRBJ1-1; no reliable D call. Per the germline V gene, CDR1 is LNHDA and CDR2 is SQIVND (reference sequence). The CDR3 is 13 amino acids. Between the trimmed V and J ends, which lost 3 bases and 0 bases, there was a span of 5 bases. The CDR3 sequence is CASSIRVNTEAFF. The CDR3 bases that were read are TGTGCCAGTAGTATTCGGGTGAACACTGAA. The whole variable domain, filled in from reference TRBV19 and TRBJ1-1, reads DGGITQSPKYLFRKEGQNVTLSCEQNLNHDAMYWYRQDPGQGLRLIYYSQIVNDFQKGDIAEGYSVSREKKESFPLTVTSAQKNPTAFYLCASSIRVNTEAFFGQGTRLTVV.

On this clone itself: The read terminates 3 residues ahead of where the CDR3 ends, so the germline J gene completes it. The V and J genes are TRBV20-1 and TRBJ2-5; D is uncertain. V lost 3 bases and J 1 base, leaving 18 bases between the germline ends. The CDR3 extends over 16 amino acids. Per the germline V gene, CDR1 is DFQATT and CDR2 is SNEGSKA (reference sequence). The CDR3: CSASLPAYLVQETQYF. The CDR3 DNA, read in part, is TGCAGTGCTAGTCTCCCGGCTTATCTAGTCCAAGAGACC.

This clone was seen ten or more times. The CDR3 is cut off 3 residues early in the read; its end comes from the germline J gene. V usage is TRBV28 and J usage is TRBJ1-5, with a weak D call TRBD1 (5 bases). Germline CDR1 and CDR2: MDHEN and SYDVKM. CDR3 length: 12 residues. CDR3 DNA, as far as it was read: TGTGCCACCCAGGTGGACGGGGGTCCC. Amino acid sequence: CATQVDGGP. The entire CDR3 protein reads CATQVDGGPQHF.

This clone was seen many times. The observed sequence ends 3 residues before the CDR3 terminus, with the missing tail filled in from the germline J gene. This chain uses TRBV5-1 with TRBJ1-3, with no clear D. CDR1 is SGHRS and CDR2 is YFSETQ in the germline V gene. The V end lost 1 base, the J end lost 4 bases, and 9 bases lay between the germline ends. The CDR3 length is 14 residues. CDR3 DNA (partial): TGCGCCAGCAGCTTGACCGGGTTCGGAAACACC. This sequence encodes CASSLTGFGNT. The entire CDR3 is CASSLTGFGNTIYF. The variable domain in full, completed from reference TRBV5-1 and TRBJ1-3, reads KAGVTQTPRYLIKTRGQQVTLSCSPISGHRSVSWYQQTPGQGLQFLFEYFSETQRNKGNFPGRFSGRQFSNSRSEMNVSTLELGDSALYLCASSLTGFGNTIYFGEGSWLTVV.

This clone was recorded many times. Read coverage stops 3 residues before the CDR3 terminus; the germline J gene supplies the remainder. The V gene is TRBV19, the J gene TRBJ2-4, with D tentatively TRBD2 (5 bases). The germline V and J ends were trimmed by 8 bases and 8 bases, with 16 bases remaining between them. This CDR3 contains 13 residues. Germline V gene data show CDR1 as LNHDA and CDR2 as SQIVND (reference sequence). CDR3 DNA, as far as it was read: TGTGCCAGTTCGAAACTCGTGAGGGACATT. Protein: CASSKLVRDI. The entire CDR3 protein reads CASSKLVRDIQYF.

This clone showed up many times. The CDR3 goes on 3 residues after the read ends, and that part is filled in from the germline J gene. The chain has TRBV5-1 and TRBJ2-2; D is unclear. The CDR3 has 14 amino acids. The V end was cut by 4 bases, the J end by 4 bases, with 11 bases between. Germline assignment: CDR1 SGHRS and CDR2 YFSETQ. CDR3 amino acids: CASSLAPPTGELFF. CDR3 bases read: TGCGCCAGCAGCCTCGCGCCCCCCACCGGGGAG.

This clone has ten or more counts. Read sequence stops 3 residues before the CDR3 end, and the germline J gene provides the missing end. The genes are TRBV5-1 and TRBJ1-5, with a weak D call TRBD1 (5 bases). V was pared by 1 base and J by 4 bases, with 12 bases between. This CDR3 has 15 amino acids. CDR1 and CDR2 from the germline V gene are SGHRS and YFSETQ. The CDR3 sequence is CASSLYPGSNQPQHF. Incomplete CDR3 DNA: TGCGCCAGCAGCTTGTATCCAGGGTCTAATCAGCCC. Variable domain in full (rest from reference TRBV5-1 and TRBJ1-5): KAGVTQTPRYLIKTRGQQVTLSCSPISGHRSVSWYQQTPGQGLQFLFEYFSETQRNKGNFPGRFSGRQFSNSRSEMNVSTLELGDSALYLCASSLYPGSNQPQHFGDGTRLSIL.

At least ten counts were recorded for this clone. Read sequence stops 3 residues before the CDR3 end, and the germline J gene provides the missing end. The J gene is TRBJ1-6, the V gene TRBV5-1; D is undetermined. This CDR3 contains 14 residues. V was trimmed by 0 bases and J by 10 bases, leaving 11 bases between them. CDR1 and CDR2 (germline): SGHRS, YFSETQ. The sequenced CDR3 bases are TGCGCCAGCAGCTTGGATGGAGGGCAATCACCC. This encodes CASSLDGGQSP. The CDR3, in full, reads CASSLDGGQSPLHF.

This clone was recorded many times. The CDR3: CASSLVNKDTQYF. The covered CDR3 bases are TGCGCCAGCAGCTTGGTCAACAAAGATACG. This rearrangement joins TRBV5-1 to TRBJ2-3; D is unclear. The CDR3 end falls 3 residues outside the read, so it is completed with the germline J gene. CDR1 is SGHRS and CDR2 is YFSETQ in the germline V gene. CDR3 length equals 13 residues. The V end was cut by 0 bases, the J end by 5 bases, with 7 bases between.

This clone appeared many times. The read comes to an end 3 residues before the CDR3 does, leaving the germline J gene to fill in the end. The chain is built from TRBV10-1 and TRBJ2-2, with TRBD2 matching over 14 bases. Germline V lookup: CDR1 WNHNN, CDR2 SYGVQD (reference sequence). Trimming removed 1 base from V and 8 bases from J; junction bases left unmatched: 3. The CDR3 is 16 amino acids. The CDR3 region is CASSELGLAGEGELFF. The part of the CDR3 DNA that was read is TGCGCCAGCAGTGAGTTGGGACTAGCGGGAGAAGGGGAG.

This clone has at least ten counts. The CDR3 end lies 3 residues beyond the end of the read and is filled in from the germline J gene. The V and J genes are TRBV6-1 and TRBJ1-2, with TRBD1 identical over 7 bases. This CDR3 spans 15 amino acids. The V segment lost 4 bases and the J segment 4 bases; nucleotides outside the gene matches: 9. Germline V CDR1 and CDR2: MNHNS, SASEGT. This CDR3 reads CASSVTGESAYGYTF. Incomplete CDR3 DNA: TGTGCCAGCAGTGTTACAGGGGAATCTGCCTATGGC.

This clone was seen repeatedly, ten times or more. The missing CDR3 end, 3 residues past where the read stops, is filled in from the germline J gene. The chain uses TRBV5-1 and TRBJ2-2; TRBD2 matches 11 bases. Germline lookup yields CDR1 SGHRS and CDR2 YFSETQ. This CDR3 region has 16 residues. Trimming took 0 bases from V and 5 from J; bases not matched to a gene: 3. CDR3 DNA (partial): TGCGCCAGCAGCTTGGGGCTAGCGGGAGGAACCGGGGAG. Residues: CASSLGLAGGTGE. The whole CDR3 region reads CASSLGLAGGTGELFF.

As to this clone: The DNA ends 3 residues before the CDR3 does, and the rest of the CDR3 is filled in from the germline J gene. The chain links TRBV11-2 to TRBJ1-3, with D hard to call. The V end was cut by 5 bases, the J end by 2 bases, with 13 bases between. This CDR3 spans 15 amino acids. Germline CDR1 and CDR2: SGHAT and FQNNGV. Partial CDR3 DNA: TGTGCCAGCAGCGCCTCCGGTACCCCTGGAAACACC. Protein product: CASSASGTPGNT. The full-length CDR3 reads as CASSASGTPGNTIYF.

This clone was seen repeatedly, ten times or more. The CDR3 end is not reached by the read, which stops 3 residues before it; the germline J gene fills it in. The chain is built from TRBV2 and TRBJ2-5, with D uncertain. Looked up from germline, CDR1 is SNHLY and CDR2 is FYNNEI. Trimming pared 4 bases from V and 6 bases from J, leaving 15 bases between. This CDR3 has 14 amino acids. CDR3 loop: CASSVDNKAKTQYF. The part of the CDR3 DNA that was read is TGTGCCAGCAGTGTAGACAACAAGGCAAAGACC.

This clone was recorded at least ten times. Coverage ceases 3 residues before the CDR3 finishes, and the germline J gene fills in the end. The rearrangement links TRBV19 to TRBJ2-2; 11 positions agree with TRBD1. CDR1 is LNHDA and CDR2 is SQIVND in the germline V gene (reference sequence). This CDR3 region has 17 residues. With V trimmed by 7 bases and J by 7 bases, 14 bases remained unmatched. The CDR3 DNA, read in part, is TGTGCCAGTACCCTCCACCCCGGACAGGGGGCGTTCGGGGAG. It encodes CASTLHPGQGAFGE. The complete CDR3 sequence is CASTLHPGQGAFGELFF. The full variable domain, rest sourced from reference TRBV19 and TRBJ2-2, is DGGITQSPKYLFRKEGQNVTLSCEQNLNHDAMYWYRQDPGQGLRLIYYSQIVNDFQKGDIAEGYSVSREKKESFPLTVTSAQKNPTAFYLCASTLHPGQGAFGELFFGEGSRLTVL.

This clone showed up many times. The read ends 3 residues before the CDR3 terminus; that terminus is restored from the germline J gene. This rearrangement joins TRBV19 to TRBJ2-5, with a tentative D call TRBD1 (6 bases). Trimming stripped 1 base from V and 1 base from J, with 10 bases between. There are 15 residues in the CDR3. The V gene's germline CDR1 is LNHDA and CDR2 SQIVND (reference sequence). The CDR3 is CASSIARTVQETQYF. CDR3 DNA (partial): TGTGCCAGTAGTATAGCTAGGACAGTCCAAGAGACC. The full variable domain, in which reference TRBV19 and TRBJ2-5 provide the parts outside the CDR3, is DGGITQSPKYLFRKEGQNVTLSCEQNLNHDAMYWYRQDPGQGLRLIYYSQIVNDFQKGDIAEGYSVSREKKESFPLTVTSAQKNPTAFYLCASSIARTVQETQYFGPGTRLLVL.

In this sample, this clone turned up many times. Read data end 3 residues before the CDR3 end; the end is taken from the germline J gene. This sequence joins TRBV2 and TRBJ2-5; 15 nucleotides align to TRBD2. Germline values: CDR1 SNHLY, CDR2 FYNNEI. The CDR3 extends over 16 amino acids. The V and J ends lost 7 bases and 5 bases, in that order; junction bases with no gene match: 8. The CDR3 region is CASKGLAGGPRETQYF. The CDR3 bases that were read are TGTGCCAGCAAAGGACTAGCGGGAGGGCCGAGGGAGACC.

This clone was detected ten times or more. The CDR3 end lies 3 residues beyond the end of the read and is filled in from the germline J gene. The rearrangement uses TRBV5-1 and TRBJ1-1, with D perhaps TRBD1 (5 bases). Germline CDR1 and CDR2: SGHRS and YFSETQ. The CDR3 consists of 14 residues. The V end lost 2 bases, the J end lost 1 base, and 9 bases lay between the germline ends. CDR3 sequence: CASSFSGGNTEAFF. The part of the CDR3 DNA that was read is TGCGCCAGCAGCTTTTCGGGGGGGAACACTGAA. Drawing the rest from reference TRBV5-1 and TRBJ1-1, the complete variable domain is KAGVTQTPRYLIKTRGQQVTLSCSPISGHRSVSWYQQTPGQGLQFLFEYFSETQRNKGNFPGRFSGRQFSNSRSEMNVSTLELGDSALYLCASSFSGGNTEAFFGQGTRLTVV.

This clone was observed many times. With the read ending 3 residues before the CDR3 end, the germline J gene is used to fill in that end. The chain carries TRBV5-6 and TRBJ2-5, with 7 bases matching TRBD1. The V and J ends lost 5 bases and 2 bases, in that order; junction bases with no gene match: 9. Germline CDR1 reads SGHDT; CDR2 reads YYEEEE. CDR3 length: 15 residues. The covered CDR3 bases are TGTGCCAGCAGTTTTTCCGGGACAGCTCAAGAGACC. Its translation: CASSFSGTAQET. The entire CDR3 protein reads CASSFSGTAQETQYF.

This clone was recorded at least ten times. The read ends 3 residues shy of where the CDR3 ends; the end is completed using the germline J gene. The chain couples TRBV20-1 to TRBJ2-2; 8 positions match TRBD1. V shed 5 bases, J shed 5 bases, and the junction held 7 bases outside the gene matches. CDR1 is DFQATT, CDR2 SNEGSKA, per germline (reference sequence). There are 14 residues in the CDR3. The CDR3 DNA, read in part, is TGCAGTGCTGACCCGGGACAGGTTACCGGGGAG. This gives the protein CSADPGQVTGE. The full CDR3 sequence reads CSADPGQVTGELFF.